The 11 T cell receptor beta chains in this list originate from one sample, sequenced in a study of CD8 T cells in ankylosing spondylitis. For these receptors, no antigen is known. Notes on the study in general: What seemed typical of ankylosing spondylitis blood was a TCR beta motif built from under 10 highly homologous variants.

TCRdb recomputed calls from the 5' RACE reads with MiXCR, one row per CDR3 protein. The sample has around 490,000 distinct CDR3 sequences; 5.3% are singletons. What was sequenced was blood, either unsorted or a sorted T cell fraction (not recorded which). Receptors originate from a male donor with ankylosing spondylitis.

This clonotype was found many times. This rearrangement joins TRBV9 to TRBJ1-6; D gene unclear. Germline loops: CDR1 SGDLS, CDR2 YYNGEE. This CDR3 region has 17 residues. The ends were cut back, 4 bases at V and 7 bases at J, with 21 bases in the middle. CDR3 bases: TGTGCCAGCAGCCTTTCCATATCGGTCGAAAGAAATTCACCCCTCCACTTT. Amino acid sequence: CASSLSISVERNSPLHF.

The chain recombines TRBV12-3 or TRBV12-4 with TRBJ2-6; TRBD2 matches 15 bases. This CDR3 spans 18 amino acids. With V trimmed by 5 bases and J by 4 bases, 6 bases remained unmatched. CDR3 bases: TGTGCCAGCAGTCAGGGACTAGCGGGAGGCGGGGGGGCCAACGTCCTGACTTTC. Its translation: CASSQGLAGGGGANVLTF.

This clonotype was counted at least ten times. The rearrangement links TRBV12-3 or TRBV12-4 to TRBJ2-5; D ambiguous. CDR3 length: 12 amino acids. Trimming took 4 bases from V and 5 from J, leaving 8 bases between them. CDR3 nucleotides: TGTGCCAGCAGTTCTCTAGAGGAGACCCAGTACTTC. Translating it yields CASSSLEETQYF.

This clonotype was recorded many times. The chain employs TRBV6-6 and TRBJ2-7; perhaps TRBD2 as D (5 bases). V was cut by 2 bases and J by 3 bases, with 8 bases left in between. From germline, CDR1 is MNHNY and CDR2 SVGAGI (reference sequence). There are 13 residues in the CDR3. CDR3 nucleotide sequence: TGTGCCAGCAGTTACGAGGGCCGCTACGAGCAGTACTTC. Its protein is CASSYEGRYEQYF.

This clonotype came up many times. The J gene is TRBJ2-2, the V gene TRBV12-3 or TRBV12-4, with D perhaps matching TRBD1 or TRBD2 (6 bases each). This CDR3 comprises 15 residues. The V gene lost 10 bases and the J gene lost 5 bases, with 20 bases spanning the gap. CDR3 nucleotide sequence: TGTGCCATCGATACGGGGGCTAGCCGGACCGGGGAGCTGTTTTTT. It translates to CAIDTGASRTGELFF.

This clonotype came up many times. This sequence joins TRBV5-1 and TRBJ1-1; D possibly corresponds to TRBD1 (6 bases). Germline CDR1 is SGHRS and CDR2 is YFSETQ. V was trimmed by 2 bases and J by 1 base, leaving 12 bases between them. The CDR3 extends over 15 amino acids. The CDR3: CASSFRGSRNTEAFF. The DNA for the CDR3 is TGCGCCAGCAGCTTTAGGGGGAGCAGGAACACTGAAGCTTTCTTT. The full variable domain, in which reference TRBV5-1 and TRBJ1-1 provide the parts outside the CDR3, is KAGVTQTPRYLIKTRGQQVTLSCSPISGHRSVSWYQQTPGQGLQFLFEYFSETQRNKGNFPGRFSGRQFSNSRSEMNVSTLELGDSALYLCASSFRGSRNTEAFFGQGTRLTVV.

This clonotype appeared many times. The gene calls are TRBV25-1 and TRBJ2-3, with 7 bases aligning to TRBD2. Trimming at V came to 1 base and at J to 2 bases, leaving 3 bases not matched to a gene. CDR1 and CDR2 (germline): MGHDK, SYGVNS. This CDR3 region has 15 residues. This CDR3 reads CASSEWRGSTDTQYF. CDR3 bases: TGTGCCAGCAGTGAATGGCGGGGGTCCACAGATACGCAGTATTTT.

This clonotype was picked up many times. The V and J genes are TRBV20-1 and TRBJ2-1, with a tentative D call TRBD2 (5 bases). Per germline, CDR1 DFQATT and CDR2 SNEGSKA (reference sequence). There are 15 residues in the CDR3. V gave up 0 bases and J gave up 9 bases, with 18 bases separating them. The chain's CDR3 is CSARDRRLAAGEQFF. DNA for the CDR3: TGCAGTGCTAGAGATCGGCGCCTAGCAGCCGGTGAGCAGTTCTTC.

Here the CDR3 DNA reads TGTGCCAGCAGACCTTGGAGAGGGGGCAATCAGCCCCAGCATTTT. As protein: CASRPWRGGNQPQHF. The chain recombines TRBV6-2 or TRBV6-3 with TRBJ1-5, with a possible D match to TRBD1 (5 bases). In germline, CDR1 is MNHEY, CDR2 SVGEGT. This CDR3 spans 15 amino acids. Trimming removed 6 bases from V and 2 bases from J, with 14 bases in between.

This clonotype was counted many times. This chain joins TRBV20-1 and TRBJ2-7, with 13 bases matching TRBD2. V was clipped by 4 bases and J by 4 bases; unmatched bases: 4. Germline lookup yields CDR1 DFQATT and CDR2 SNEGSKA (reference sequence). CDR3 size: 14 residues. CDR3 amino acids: CSATGLAGPYEQYF. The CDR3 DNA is TGCAGTGCTACGGGACTAGCGGGGCCATACGAGCAGTACTTC.

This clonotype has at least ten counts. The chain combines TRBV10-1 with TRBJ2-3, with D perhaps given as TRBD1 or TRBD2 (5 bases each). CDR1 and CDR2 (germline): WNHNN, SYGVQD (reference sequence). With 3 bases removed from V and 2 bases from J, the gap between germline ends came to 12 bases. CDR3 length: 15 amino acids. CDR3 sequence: CASSDPRDPTDTQYF. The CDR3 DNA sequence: TGCGCCAGCAGTGACCCCCGGGACCCCACAGATACGCAGTATTTT.